This TCR beta chain stems from a study of post-analysis software for immune sequencing data. Findings and caveats of the study: In patients, TRBV5-6, TRBV5-1 and TRBV20-1 belonged to about five TRBV segments found more frequently than in controls. Pronounced co-clustering by F measure was evident among identically batched samples.

Every TCR beta cDNA library bore unique molecular identifiers. From 1 to 10 million T cells, 550,000 or so cDNA molecules were obtained. TCRdb ran MiXCR on the PCR reads and lists one entry per CDR3 protein. The table includes 650,000 to 900,000 distinct CDR3 sequences, about 43% detected once. The CDR3 loop spans 14 amino acids. Trimming cost V 5 bases and J 7 bases, with 15 bases left between them. With respect to this clonotype: Its antigen is still unknown.

The receptor comes from a girl between 10 and 17 years old with multiple sclerosis. The sample was blood. This chain links TRBV12-3 or TRBV12-4 with TRBJ2-1; possibly TRBD2 for D (5 bases). The DNA for the CDR3 is TGTGCCAGCAGTCCTACGTCGGGCGGGAATGAGCAGTTCTTC. Translated: CASSPTSGGNEQFF.